This TCR beta chain was obtained from a study of CD4 T cells in relation to SARS-CoV-2 and coronaviruses. Study as a whole: Controls used an HIV-1 Nef peptide pool or no peptide.

With regard to this clone: What it recognizes is unknown.

CD4+ T cells from unexposed donors were obtained before the COVID-19 pandemic (2011-2018). CD4+ T cells were isolated from the cells after roughly 11 days of culture. V lost 5 bases, J lost 2 bases, and 11 bases stayed unmatched. Germline-derived CDR1 and CDR2 are MDHEN and SYDVKM. The CDR3 loop spans 16 amino acids. Sequencing was performed with immunoSEQ multiplex PCR; in TCRdb, only in-frame clones are kept and a portion is missing. The sample consists of some 21,000 clones, about 79% of them appearing once. The rearrangement uses TRBV28 and TRBJ2-7; TRBD2 matches 8 bases. Specimen: CD4+ T cells from PBMCs, cultured in vitro. The receptor was derived from a human donor in good health. CDR3 coding DNA: TGTGCCAGCAGTCCGCCGAAAGGACTAGCTACCTACGAGCAGTACTTC. Residues: CASSPPKGLATYEQYF.